Following are 30 T cell receptor beta chains from one sample sequenced in a study of T cells in Graves' hyperthyroidism and ophthalmopathy. Amplification targeted TCR beta CDR3 regions from RNA transcripts. HTBI primers were employed in a first-round RT-PCR of the TCR CDR3. In TCRdb, the multiplex PCR reads were re-called with MiXCR into one record per CDR3 protein. The profile shows some 800,000 distinct CDR3 sequences, 35% to 40% of them singletons. The sequencing input was blood. The receptor source for this set is a man between 18 and 29 years old with Graves' hyperthyroidism.

There are many counts of this clonotype. The chain couples TRBV10-1 to TRBJ2-2; perhaps TRBD1 as D (6 bases). The CDR3 extends over 16 amino acids. V lost 7 bases to trimming and J lost 0 bases, with 15 bases between them. Germline CDR1 is WNHNN and CDR2 is SYGVQD (reference sequence). CDR3 region: CASIPDRTANTGELFF. DNA of the CDR3: TGCGCCAGCATACCTGACAGGACAGCGAACACCGGGGAGCTGTTTTTT.

This clonotype was found many times. V and J are TRBV5-1 and TRBJ1-2, with a weak D call TRBD1 (5 bases). Trimming took 4 bases from V and 7 from J, leaving 14 bases between them. CDR1 and CDR2 (germline): SGHRS, YFSETQ. CDR3 length equals 13 residues. This CDR3 reads CASSRTEGSGYTF. The CDR3 nucleotides read TGCGCCAGCAGCCGGACGGAGGGGTCTGGCTACACCTTC.

This clonotype has more than one count but fewer than ten. The chain joins TRBV20-1 to TRBJ1-1; 7 bases align to TRBD1. Trimming at V came to 3 bases and at J to 4 bases, leaving 17 bases not matched to a gene. The CDR3 is 17 residues long. Germline-derived CDR1 and CDR2 are DFQATT and SNEGSKA (reference sequence). Written as DNA, the CDR3 is TGCAGTGCTAGGAGCTGGACAGGAAGGACCCAAGGCACTGAAGCTTTCTTT. This encodes CSARSWTGRTQGTEAFF.

The rearrangement links TRBV29-1 to TRBJ1-1; D may be TRBD1 (5 bases). The germline V gene encodes CDR1 SQVTM and CDR2 ANQGSEA. The CDR3 spans 12 residues. CDR3 sequence (DNA): TGCAGGTCGGGACCTCAGAACACTGAAGCTTTCTTT. It specifies CRSGPQNTEAFF.

CDR3 coding DNA: TGCAGTGCTAGTGACAGTTCTAACTATGGCTACACCTTC. Amino acid sequence: CSASDSSNYGYTF. This chain joins TRBV20-1 and TRBJ1-2; a weak D match, TRBD1 (5 bases). Germline loops: CDR1 DFQATT, CDR2 SNEGSKA (reference sequence). The CDR3 consists of 13 residues. V was clipped by 3 bases and J by 0 bases, with 8 bases between them.

This clonotype was found many times. V is TRBV7-9 and J is TRBJ2-5, with a possible D match to TRBD2 (6 bases). V lost 5 bases and J lost 4, with 11 bases in between. The germline V gene encodes CDR1 SEHNR and CDR2 FQNEAQ (reference sequence). The CDR3 runs to 13 residues. The DNA for the CDR3 is TGTGCCAGCAGCACCTTCGGGAGAGAGACCCAGTACTTC. Residues: CASSTFGRETQYF.

V gene TRBV9 combines with J gene TRBJ1-5, with 7 bases that match TRBD1. Germline V gives CDR1 SGDLS, CDR2 YYNGEE. V trimming: 7 bases; J trimming: 2 bases; junction bases outside the gene matches: 3. This CDR3 contains 13 residues. As DNA, the CDR3 is TGTGCCAGCGGGACAGACCGCAATCAGCCCCAGCATTTT. It encodes CASGTDRNQPQHF.

The chain is built from TRBV29-1 and TRBJ2-5, with TRBD1 matching 7 bases. Germline V CDR1 and CDR2: SQVTM, ANQGSEA. The CDR3 totals 14 residues. Trimming cost V 5 bases and J 1 base; bases outside gene matches: 7. The CDR3 nucleotides are TGCAGCGTTAATATGGGACAGCTCCAAGAGACCCAGTACTTC. Its translation: CSVNMGQLQETQYF.

This chain uses TRBV12-3 or TRBV12-4 with TRBJ2-7, with a tentative D call TRBD2 (5 bases). Trimming shortened V by 5 bases and J by 4 bases, and 15 bases separated the two germline ends. There are 14 residues in the CDR3. CDR3 DNA: TGTGCCAGCAGTCTTAATCCGGAGGCGTACGAGCAGTACTTC. Translated: CASSLNPEAYEQYF.

In its sample, this clonotype was seen many times. The chain links TRBV7-2 to TRBJ2-5; D gene uncertain. This CDR3 is built from 12 residues. The germline CDR1 and CDR2 sequences are SGHTA and FQGNSA. Trimming took 5 bases from V and 5 from J, leaving 9 bases between them. The DNA of the CDR3 is TGTGCCAGCAGCCAAGGGCGGGAGACCCAGTACTTC. Its protein product is CASSQGRETQYF.

This clonotype has just a few counts. The rearrangement links TRBV7-9 to TRBJ1-4, with a weak D call TRBD1 (5 bases). The V end lost 4 bases, the J end lost 4 bases, and 13 bases lay between the germline ends. The CDR3 has 15 amino acids. CDR1 SEHNR and CDR2 FQNEAQ come from the germline V gene (reference sequence). CDR3 in amino acids: CASSSSGPDNEKLFF. CDR3 nucleotide sequence: TGTGCCAGCAGCTCTTCGGGACCGGATAATGAAAAACTGTTTTTT.

This clonotype was observed at least ten times. The gene calls are TRBV10-3 and TRBJ2-7; maybe TRBD1 (6 bases). CDR1 and CDR2 (germline): ENHRY, SYGVKD. Trimming cost V 5 bases and J 4 bases, with 9 bases left between them. CDR3 length equals 12 residues. CDR3 DNA sequence: TGTGCCATCAGTTTACAGGGTTACGAGCAGTACTTC. Amino acids: CAISLQGYEQYF.

The rearrangement joins TRBV7-9 to TRBJ1-1; 8 nucleotides align to TRBD1. The CDR3 runs 15 residues. Trimming took 1 base from V and 6 from J; bases not matched to a gene: 7. CDR1 SEHNR and CDR2 FQNEAQ come from the germline V gene (reference sequence). Here the CDR3 reads CASSLVSQGAAEAFF. CDR3 coding DNA: TGTGCCAGCAGCTTAGTTAGCCAGGGGGCCGCTGAAGCTTTCTTT.

This clonotype was detected ten times or more. The V gene is TRBV9, the J gene TRBJ2-5; D may match TRBD1 or TRBD2 (6 bases each). Germline CDR1 reads SGDLS; CDR2 reads YYNGEE. Deletions cut 0 bases from V and 4 bases from J, with 10 bases between. This CDR3 is 14 amino acids long. CDR3 sequence (DNA): TGTGCCAGCAGCGTAGACGGGGGCTTAGAGACCCAGTACTTC. The encoded protein is CASSVDGGLETQYF. Complete variable domain (other parts from reference TRBV9 and TRBJ2-5): DSGVTQTPKHLITATGQRVTLRCSPRSGDLSVYWYQQSLDQGLQFLIQYYNGEERAKGNILERFSAQQFPDLHSELNLSSLELGDSALYFCASSVDGGLETQYFGPGTRLLVL.

This clonotype was seen once. CDR3 sequence (DNA): TGTGCCAGCAACCCCCGGGACGGGACGTACGAGCAGTACTTC. Protein sequence: CASNPRDGTYEQYF. V gene TRBV7-9 combines with J gene TRBJ2-7, with D perhaps TRBD1 or TRBD2 (5 bases each). The CDR3 is 14 amino acids. V shed 7 bases and J shed 4 bases, with 17 bases lying between them. Germline V gene lookup returns CDR1 SEHNR and CDR2 FQNEAQ (reference sequence).

The chain combines TRBV25-1 with TRBJ1-5, with a tentative D call TRBD1 (5 bases). The CDR3 is made up of 14 amino acids. CDR1 and CDR2 (germline): MGHDK, SYGVNS. The germline V and J ends were trimmed by 5 bases and 5 bases, with 13 bases remaining between them. CDR3 sequence reads: CASSLPGPHQPQHF. CDR3 sequence (DNA): TGTGCCAGCAGTTTACCAGGGCCCCATCAGCCCCAGCATTTT. The whole variable domain, remainder taken from reference TRBV25-1 and TRBJ1-5, is EADIYQTPRYLVIGTGKKITLECSQTMGHDKMYWYQQDPGMELHLIHYSYGVNSTEKGDLSSESTVSRIRTEHFPLTLESARPSHTSQYLCASSLPGPHQPQHFGDGTRLSIL.

In its sample, this clonotype was seen many times. The V and J genes are TRBV2 and TRBJ1-5; 8 bases map to TRBD1. The length of the CDR3 is 13 residues. V shed 7 bases, J shed 6 bases, and the junction held 5 bases outside the gene matches. Germline lookup yields CDR1 SNHLY and CDR2 FYNNEI. In DNA, the CDR3 is TGTGCCAGCACCAACAGGGGGGGTCAGCCCCAGCATTTT. Its translation: CASTNRGGQPQHF.

Regarding this clonotype: At one end, the junction sequence differs from germline, possibly due to a read error. The rearrangement uses TRBV7-3 and TRBJ2-2; tentatively, D is TRBD2 (6 bases). Germline lookup yields CDR1 SGHTA and CDR2 FQGTGA. This CDR3 comprises 14 residues. DNA of the CDR3: TGCGCCAGCAGCCGGGAGACCCTAACCGGGGAGCTGTTTTTT. It specifies CASSRETLTGELFF.

This clonotype was counted ten times or more. This chain connects TRBV5-5 to TRBJ1-6; D gene uncertain. The V gene's germline CDR1 is SGHKS and CDR2 YYEKEE (reference sequence). This CDR3 has 14 amino acids. V lost 0 bases and J 6 bases, leaving 7 bases between the germline ends. CDR3 sequence (DNA): TGTGCCAGCAGCTTGGTTGCTTCTAATTCACCCCTCCACTTT. This gives the protein CASSLVASNSPLHF.

The chain has TRBV4-1 and TRBJ2-7; D is unclear. CDR1 and CDR2 from the germline V gene are MGHRA and YSYEKL. The CDR3 runs 13 residues. With 1 base removed from V and 3 bases from J, the gap between germline ends came to 7 bases. This CDR3 reads CASSQAPGYEQYF. The CDR3 nucleotides read TGCGCCAGCAGCCAAGCCCCCGGCTACGAGCAGTACTTC.

The sample holds many counts of this clonotype. The CDR3: CASSSETGRVVSYTF. The CDR3 DNA reads TGTGCCAGCAGTTCGGAGACCGGCAGGGTGGTGAGCTACACCTTC. The chain joins TRBV2 to TRBJ1-2; tentative D call: TRBD1 (5 bases). Trimming cost V 5 bases and J 9 bases, with 22 bases left between them. This CDR3 region has 15 residues. The germline V gene encodes CDR1 SNHLY and CDR2 FYNNEI. The full variable domain, its missing parts supplied by reference TRBV2 and TRBJ1-2, is EPEVTQTPSHQVTQMGQEVILRCVPISNHLYFYWYRQILGQKVEFLVSFYNNEISEKSEIFDDQFSVERPDGSNFTLKIRSTKLEDSAMYFCASSSETGRVVSYTFGSGTRLTVV.

This clonotype appeared many times. The chain couples TRBV19 to TRBJ1-1; D may be TRBD1 (6 bases). CDR1 LNHDA and CDR2 SQIVND come from the germline V gene (reference sequence). The V end was cut by 8 bases, the J end by 0 bases, with 19 bases between. The CDR3 loop spans 16 amino acids. CDR3 loop: CASGMGWGPLNTEAFF. The CDR3 DNA reads as TGTGCCAGTGGCATGGGCTGGGGGCCATTGAACACTGAAGCTTTCTTT.

J is TRBJ2-7 and V is TRBV7-2; tentative D call: TRBD2 (6 bases). Per the germline V gene, CDR1 is SGHTA and CDR2 is FQGNSA. The CDR3 has 12 amino acids. The germline V and J ends were trimmed by 8 bases and 9 bases, with 17 bases remaining between them. The DNA for the CDR3 is TGTGCCAGCGGCTCTCCGGGGGATTGGCAGTACTTC. It encodes CASGSPGDWQYF.

The chain links TRBV2 to TRBJ2-7; the D gene could be TRBD1 or TRBD2 (6 bases each). The germline V gene encodes CDR1 SNHLY and CDR2 FYNNEI. The CDR3 is made up of 16 amino acids. V shed 6 bases and J shed 0 bases, with 18 bases lying between them. In DNA form, the CDR3 reads TGTGCCAGCAGCCAAGACCGGGGGCCCTCCTCCTACGAGCAGTACTTC. Translating gives CASSQDRGPSSYEQYF.

The chain uses TRBV7-4 and TRBJ2-7; 8 positions match TRBD1. The V gene's germline CDR1 is SGHVT and CDR2 SQSDAQ. There are 14 residues in the CDR3. Trimming took 2 bases from V and 5 from J; bases not matched to a gene: 5. The DNA of the CDR3 is TGTGCCAGCAGCTTATCGCCAGGGGGCGACGAGCAGTACTTC. It yields the protein CASSLSPGGDEQYF.

The table lists this clonotype with many counts. This chain joins TRBV15 and TRBJ2-7; the match to TRBD1 covers 8 bases. Per germline, CDR1 LNHNV and CDR2 YYDKDF (reference sequence). This CDR3 is built from 15 residues. Trimming cost V 1 base and J 3 bases; bases outside gene matches: 5. This chain's CDR3 is CATSRVGTGRYEQYF. The CDR3 DNA follows: TGTGCCACCAGCAGAGTGGGGACAGGCCGCTACGAGCAGTACTTC.

J is TRBJ1-3 and V is TRBV20-1; tentatively, D is TRBD1 (5 bases). Trimming shortened V by 5 bases and J by 0 bases, and 14 bases separated the two germline ends. CDR1 and CDR2 (germline): DFQATT, SNEGSKA (reference sequence). There are 15 residues in the CDR3. The CDR3 DNA follows: TGCAGTGCTCCAGACAGCTCGAGCTCTGGAAACACCATATATTTT. Translation: CSAPDSSSSGNTIYF.

Only a few counts were recorded for this clonotype. The chain carries TRBV5-1 and TRBJ1-2; tentatively, D is TRBD1 (5 bases). The CDR3 has 15 amino acids. V gave up 0 bases and J gave up 4 bases, with 13 bases separating them. Germline V CDR1 and CDR2: SGHRS, YFSETQ. CDR3 sequence (DNA): TGCGCCAGCAGCTTGGGAGGGGATACGGTCTATGGCTACACCTTC. Its protein product is CASSLGGDTVYGYTF.

V and J are TRBV20-1 and TRBJ1-1, with D perhaps matching TRBD1 (5 bases). V was trimmed by 3 bases and J by 1 base, leaving 9 bases between them. The CDR3 length is 13 residues. Germline CDR1 reads DFQATT; CDR2 reads SNEGSKA (reference sequence). CDR3 DNA: TGCAGTGCTAGGGGACCCCCGAACACTGAAGCTTTCTTT. Protein product: CSARGPPNTEAFF.

The chain recombines TRBV7-9 with TRBJ1-3; TRBD1 agrees at 9 bases. J lost 0 bases, V lost 5 bases, and 5 bases had no gene match. Germline values: CDR1 SEHNR, CDR2 FQNEAQ (reference sequence). The CDR3 consists of 16 residues. The CDR3 sequence: CASSTSDRGSGNTIYF. CDR3 DNA: TGTGCCAGCAGCACCTCGGACAGGGGCTCTGGAAACACCATATATTTT.